Presented here are 23 T cell receptor beta chains from one specimen sequenced in a study of OX40 agonist ivuxolimab in advanced cancers. The protocol used for the library was the immunoSEQ multiplex PCR assay. Entries here come from immuneACCESS through TCRdb and include only in-frame sequences with V and J called. Some clones fail to appear in such tables; in the studies checked, an unresolved V gene covers under half of the shortfall, and the cause of the remainder is unknown. The sample table shows roughly 35,000 clones, and roughly 81% are seen once. The biggest ten clones account for over 20% of the sample. Sequencing was performed on CD4+ or CD8+ T cells sorted from blood, taken in a trial of the OX40 agonist ivuxolimab. These receptors originate from an adult with an advanced solid tumor such as melanoma, head and neck, liver or kidney cancer.

A word on this clone: The sample carries other DNA sequences with the same CDR3. The gene calls are TRBV5-1 and TRBJ1-1; tentative D call: TRBD1 (5 bases). Trimming cost V 7 bases and J 2 bases, with 12 bases left between them. This CDR3 comprises 13 residues. The germline CDR1 and CDR2 sequences are SGHRS and YFSETQ. The CDR3 nucleotides read TGCGCCAGCTCCTTGACAGCTAACACTGAAGCTTTCTTT. As protein: CASSLTANTEAFF.

This chain joins TRBV11-2 and TRBJ2-5, with a weak D call TRBD1 (6 bases). With 4 bases removed from V and 5 bases from J, the gap between germline ends came to 17 bases. The germline V gene has CDR1 SGHAT and CDR2 FQNNGV. This CDR3 contains 15 residues. The CDR3, as DNA: TGTGCCAGCAGCTCTATACAGGGTATTGGGGAGACCCAGTACTTC. Translation gives CASSSIQGIGETQYF. Filled out from reference TRBV11-2 and TRBJ2-5, the complete variable domain reads EAGVAQSPRYKIIEKRQSVAFWCNPISGHATLYWYQQILGQGPKLLIQFQNNGVVDDSQLPKDRFSAERLKGVDSTLKIQPAKLEDSAVYLCASSSIQGIGETQYFGPGTRLLVL.

This clone was picked up one time. CDR3 nucleotide sequence: TGTGCCAGCAGCTTAGGAGTGGGGGCGACTGTCACAGATACGCAGTATTTT. Amino acid sequence: CASSLGVGATVTDTQYF. J is TRBJ2-3 and V is TRBV7-9; TRBD1 might be the D (6 bases). The V and J ends lost 1 base and 2 bases respectively, with 16 bases between them. Germline V gene sequence: CDR1 SEHNR, CDR2 FQNEAQ (reference sequence). CDR3 size: 17 residues.

The table lists this clone with a few counts. The genes are TRBV11-2 and TRBJ1-4; TRBD1 matches at 9 bases. The junction had 3 bases not matched to a gene; V was cut back by 2 bases and J by 5 bases. The CDR3 length is 15 residues. Germline V lookup: CDR1 SGHAT, CDR2 FQNNGV. The CDR3 DNA reads TGTGCCAGCAGCTTAACAGGGGGCGAAAATGAAAAACTGTTTTTT. This encodes CASSLTGGENEKLFF.

The chain carries TRBV5-1 and TRBJ2-3; 10 bases are a match to TRBD1. The germline V gene has CDR1 SGHRS and CDR2 YFSETQ. V shed 3 bases and J 3 bases; nucleotides not matched to a gene: 7. The CDR3 totals 16 residues. CDR3 loop: CASSWGDRGKTDTQYF. Here the CDR3 DNA reads TGCGCCAGCAGCTGGGGGGACAGGGGCAAGACAGATACGCAGTATTTT.

This clone came up a few times. V usage is TRBV19 and J usage is TRBJ2-7; 8 bases are shared with TRBD1. The CDR3 is 13 residues long. Germline V lookup: CDR1 LNHDA, CDR2 SQIVND (reference sequence). V shed 5 bases, J shed 6 bases, and the junction held 6 bases outside the gene matches. CDR3 in DNA: TGTGCCAGTAGTTGGGACAGGCAAGGCGAGCAGTACTTC. As protein: CASSWDRQGEQYF.

This clone was counted between two and nine times. J is TRBJ1-5 and V is TRBV10-1; unclear D gene. The V end lost 6 bases, the J end lost 4 bases, and 4 bases lay between the germline ends. The CDR3 runs 11 residues. CDR1 and CDR2 (germline): WNHNN, SYGVQD (reference sequence). The CDR3 loop reads CASSQNQPQHF. As DNA, the CDR3 is TGCGCCAGCAGCCAGAATCAGCCCCAGCATTTT.

V usage is TRBV28 and J usage is TRBJ1-2; 8 bases line up with TRBD1. The CDR3 is 11 amino acids. The V gene's germline CDR1 is MDHEN and CDR2 SYDVKM. The V gene end was trimmed by 7 bases and the J gene end by 7 bases; junction bases not matched to a gene: 2. This CDR3 is CASTDRGGYTF. The CDR3 region has the DNA TGTGCCAGCACCGACAGGGGTGGCTACACCTTC.

The chain joins TRBV28 to TRBJ1-1; TRBD1 might be the D (5 bases). V lost 1 base, J lost 10 bases, and 10 bases lay in between. Germline V gives CDR1 MDHEN, CDR2 SYDVKM. CDR3 length: 12 residues. The DNA of the CDR3 is TGTGCCAGCAGTTTATACGGGGGGGGAGCTTTCTTT. The encoded protein is CASSLYGGGAFF.

This chain connects TRBV18 to TRBJ2-5, with 8 nucleotides matching TRBD1. V was pared by 3 bases and J by 2 bases, with 2 bases of the junction left unmatched. This CDR3 comprises 14 residues. Germline V gene lookup returns CDR1 KGHSH and CDR2 LQKENI. In DNA, the CDR3 is TGTGCCAGCTCACCCAGGACAGGGCAAGAGACCCAGTACTTC. As protein: CASSPRTGQETQYF.

This clone showed up just once. This chain links TRBV5-1 with TRBJ1-3; D possibly corresponds to TRBD1 (5 bases). Germline V gives CDR1 SGHRS, CDR2 YFSETQ. This CDR3 comprises 17 residues. The V gene lost 4 bases and the J gene lost 0 bases, with 17 bases spanning the gap. The CDR3 protein is CASSPDSFGDSGNTIYF. In nucleotides, the CDR3 is TGCGCCAGCAGCCCTGACAGTTTTGGGGACTCTGGAAACACCATATATTTT.

This clone was counted only a few times. The chain links TRBV7-9 to TRBJ2-7, with a weak D call TRBD1 (5 bases). Germline CDR1 SEHNR, CDR2 FQNEAQ (reference sequence). V was cut by 10 bases and J by 6 bases, with 22 bases left in between. The CDR3 sequence is 14 residues long. The CDR3 sequence is CAITKKGYVIEQYF. The CDR3 region has the DNA TGTGCCATAACGAAAAAGGGGTACGTAATCGAGCAGTACTTC.

V and J are TRBV18 and TRBJ2-7, with D possibly being TRBD2 (6 bases). The CDR3 consists of 14 residues. V gave up 3 bases and J gave up 2 bases, with 11 bases separating them. In germline, CDR1 is KGHSH, CDR2 LQKENI. CDR3 sequence: CASSPGREPYEQYF. In DNA form, the CDR3 reads TGTGCCAGCTCACCGGGGCGGGAACCCTACGAGCAGTACTTC. The full variable domain, completed using reference TRBV18 and TRBJ2-7, is NAGVMQNPRHLVRRRGQEARLRCSPMKGHSHVYWYRQLPEEGLKFMVYLQKENIIDESGMPKERFSAEFPKEGPSILRIQQVVRGDSAAYFCASSPGREPYEQYFGPGTRLTVT.

The V call is TRBV2, the J call TRBJ2-3, with 12 bases lining up with TRBD2. The V gene end was trimmed by 6 bases and the J gene end by 3 bases; junction bases not matched to a gene: 10. The CDR3 spans 17 residues. Germline CDR1 reads SNHLY; CDR2 reads FYNNEI. CDR3 bases: TGTGCCAGCAGGAAAGGTTCTAGCGGGAGGGATACAGATACGCAGTATTTT. It is translated as CASRKGSSGRDTDTQYF. Full variable domain (remainder filled in from reference TRBV2 and TRBJ2-3): EPEVTQTPSHQVTQMGQEVILRCVPISNHLYFYWYRQILGQKVEFLVSFYNNEISEKSEIFDDQFSVERPDGSNFTLKIRSTKLEDSAMYFCASRKGSSGRDTDTQYFGPGTRLTVL.

The chain uses TRBV7-2 and TRBJ2-7; 7 bases line up with TRBD1. The CDR3 is 18 residues long. Germline values: CDR1 SGHTA, CDR2 FQGNSA. J was trimmed by 6 bases and V by 2 bases; bases with no gene match: 19. CDR3 amino acids: CASSLISRGRWDLAEQYF. Written as DNA, the CDR3 is TGTGCCAGCAGCTTAATTTCAAGGGGGCGATGGGACCTAGCCGAGCAGTACTTC.

The chain recombines TRBV19 with TRBJ2-3, with D unresolved. Germline loops: CDR1 LNHDA, CDR2 SQIVND (reference sequence). CDR3 size: 12 residues. V was shortened by 8 bases and J by 0 bases, with 6 bases between the two germline ends. CDR3 protein: CASRQSTDTQYF. The DNA for the CDR3 is TGTGCCAGTCGCCAGAGCACAGATACGCAGTATTTT.

The chain recombines TRBV6-5 with TRBJ1-5; no clear D. The CDR3 contains 12 residues. Trimming took 0 bases from V and 7 from J, leaving 4 bases between them. The V gene's germline CDR1 is MNHEY and CDR2 SVGAGI. The DNA for the CDR3 is TGTGCCAGCAGTTACTCACAGCAGCCCCAGCATTTT. It specifies CASSYSQQPQHF.

This clone is labeled as medium-sized (0.01 to 0.1%). This chain uses TRBV4-1 with TRBJ2-7, with unresolved D. Germline CDR1 reads MGHRA; CDR2 reads YSYEKL. The CDR3 is 15 residues long. Trimming took 0 bases from V and 0 from J, leaving 9 bases between them. The CDR3 sequence: CASSQETASSYEQYF. CDR3 in DNA: TGCGCCAGCAGCCAAGAAACGGCGAGCTCCTACGAGCAGTACTTC.

The J gene is TRBJ1-2, the V gene TRBV10-3; the D is unclear. The CDR3 has 14 amino acids. Germline CDR1 is ENHRY and CDR2 is SYGVKD. V was cut by 4 bases and J by 5 bases, with 14 bases left in between. CDR3 amino acids: CAISGGERRYGYTF. CDR3 nucleotide sequence: TGTGCCATCAGTGGCGGGGAACGGAGATATGGCTACACCTTC.

For the CDR3, the DNA is TGTGCCAGCAGACGCCCGGACATCTTATACCAGCCCCAGCATTTT. Translation gives CASRRPDILYQPQHF. The rearrangement links TRBV6-5 to TRBJ1-5; D is possibly TRBD1 (5 bases). The V and J ends lost 6 bases and 7 bases respectively, with 19 bases between them. The CDR3 is 15 amino acids. Germline V lookup: CDR1 MNHEY, CDR2 SVGAGI.

This clone was detected only once. The rearrangement links TRBV19 to TRBJ2-5; 7 bases map to TRBD2. V was clipped by 1 base and J by 6 bases; unmatched bases: 8. The CDR3 sequence is 15 residues long. Germline V CDR1 and CDR2: LNHDA, SQIVND (reference sequence). This CDR3 reads CASSIARTGGKTQYF. CDR3 bases: TGTGCCAGTAGTATAGCCCGGACCGGGGGGAAGACCCAGTACTTC.

The V gene is TRBV27, the J gene TRBJ2-3; tentative D call: TRBD1 (6 bases). Germline lookup yields CDR1 MNHEY and CDR2 SMNVEV (reference sequence). V lost 6 bases and J lost 7, with 23 bases in between. The CDR3 is 16 amino acids. CDR3 amino acids: CASRGGARAGLHTQYF. CDR3 DNA sequence: TGTGCCAGCAGAGGGGGTGCGCGGGCCGGCCTGCATACGCAGTATTTT.

The chain links TRBV7-9 to TRBJ2-1; TRBD2 agrees at 11 bases. The CDR3 is made up of 15 amino acids. The V gene end was trimmed by 0 bases and the J gene end by 6 bases; junction bases not matched to a gene: 1. Germline loops: CDR1 SEHNR, CDR2 FQNEAQ (reference sequence). CDR3 nucleotide sequence: TGTGCCAGCAGCTTAGCCCTAGCGGGAGGCAATGAGCAGTTCTTC. Protein sequence: CASSLALAGGNEQFF.